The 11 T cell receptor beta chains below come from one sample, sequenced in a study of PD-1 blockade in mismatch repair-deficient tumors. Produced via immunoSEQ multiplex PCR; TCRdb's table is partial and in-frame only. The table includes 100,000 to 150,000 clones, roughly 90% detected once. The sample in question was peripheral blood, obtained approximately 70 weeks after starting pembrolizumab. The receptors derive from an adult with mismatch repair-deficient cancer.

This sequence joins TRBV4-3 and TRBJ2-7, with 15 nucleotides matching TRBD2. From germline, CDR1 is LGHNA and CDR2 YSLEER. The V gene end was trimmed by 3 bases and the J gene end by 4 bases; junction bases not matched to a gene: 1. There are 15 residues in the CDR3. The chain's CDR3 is CASSHGTSGRYEQYF. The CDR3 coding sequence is TGCGCCAGCAGCCACGGGACTAGCGGGAGGTACGAGCAGTACTTC.

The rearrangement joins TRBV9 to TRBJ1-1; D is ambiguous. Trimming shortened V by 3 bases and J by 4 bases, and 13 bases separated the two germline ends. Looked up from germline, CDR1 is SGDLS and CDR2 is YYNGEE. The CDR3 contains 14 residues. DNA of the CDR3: TGTGCCAGCAGCGCCCGTGTGGATGGCACTGAAGCTTTCTTT. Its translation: CASSARVDGTEAFF.

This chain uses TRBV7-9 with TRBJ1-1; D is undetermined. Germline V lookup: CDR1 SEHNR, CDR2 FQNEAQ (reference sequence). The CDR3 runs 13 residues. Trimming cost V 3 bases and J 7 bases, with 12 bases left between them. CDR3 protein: CASSLTVGNEAFF. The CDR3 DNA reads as TGTGCCAGCAGCTTGACGGTTGGTAATGAAGCTTTCTTT.

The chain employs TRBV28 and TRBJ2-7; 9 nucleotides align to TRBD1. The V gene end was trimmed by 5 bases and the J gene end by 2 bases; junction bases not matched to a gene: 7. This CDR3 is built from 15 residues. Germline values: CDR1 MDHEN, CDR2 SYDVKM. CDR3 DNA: TGTGCCAGCAGTGCCCGGGACAGGGCCACCTACGAGCAGTACTTC. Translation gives CASSARDRATYEQYF.

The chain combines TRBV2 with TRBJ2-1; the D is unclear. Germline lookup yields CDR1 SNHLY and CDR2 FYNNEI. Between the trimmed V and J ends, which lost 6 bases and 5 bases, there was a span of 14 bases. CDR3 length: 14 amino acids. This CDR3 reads CASRKGSPNNEQFF. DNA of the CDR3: TGTGCCAGCAGGAAAGGGTCACCCAACAATGAGCAGTTCTTC. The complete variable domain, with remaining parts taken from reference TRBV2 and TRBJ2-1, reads EPEVTQTPSHQVTQMGQEVILRCVPISNHLYFYWYRQILGQKVEFLVSFYNNEISEKSEIFDDQFSVERPDGSNFTLKIRSTKLEDSAMYFCASRKGSPNNEQFFGPGTRLTVL.

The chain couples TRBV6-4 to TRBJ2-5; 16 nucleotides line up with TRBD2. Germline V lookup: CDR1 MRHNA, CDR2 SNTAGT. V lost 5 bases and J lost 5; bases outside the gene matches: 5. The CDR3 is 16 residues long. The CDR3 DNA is TGTGCCAGCAGTCCGGGACTAGCGGGAGGGCTGGAGACCCAGTACTTC. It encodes CASSPGLAGGLETQYF.

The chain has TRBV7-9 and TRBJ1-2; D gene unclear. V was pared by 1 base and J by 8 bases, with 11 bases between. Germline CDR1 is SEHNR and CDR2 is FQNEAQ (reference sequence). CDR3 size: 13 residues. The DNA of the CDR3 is TGTGCCAGCAGCTTAGGGCCCTCTGGGGGCTACACCTTC. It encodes CASSLGPSGGYTF.

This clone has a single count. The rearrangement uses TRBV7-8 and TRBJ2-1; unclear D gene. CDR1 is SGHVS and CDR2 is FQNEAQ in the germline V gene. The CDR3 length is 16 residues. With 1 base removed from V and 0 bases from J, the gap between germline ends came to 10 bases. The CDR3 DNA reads TGTGCCAGCAGCTTAGTGTCGGCCCCCTCCTACAATGAGCAGTTCTTC. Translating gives CASSLVSAPSYNEQFF.

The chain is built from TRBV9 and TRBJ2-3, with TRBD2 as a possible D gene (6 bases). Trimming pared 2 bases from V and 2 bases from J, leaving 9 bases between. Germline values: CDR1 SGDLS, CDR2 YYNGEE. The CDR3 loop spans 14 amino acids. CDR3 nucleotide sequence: TGTGCCAGCAGCGTTCGGGGGACCACAGATACGCAGTATTTT. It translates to CASSVRGTTDTQYF.

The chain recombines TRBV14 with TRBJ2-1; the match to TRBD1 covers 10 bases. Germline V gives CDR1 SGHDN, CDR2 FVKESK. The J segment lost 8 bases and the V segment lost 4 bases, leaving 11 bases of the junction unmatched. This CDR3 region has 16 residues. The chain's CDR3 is CASSRPMDRGVDEQFF. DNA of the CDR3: TGTGCCAGCAGCCGACCAATGGACAGGGGGGTAGATGAGCAGTTCTTC.

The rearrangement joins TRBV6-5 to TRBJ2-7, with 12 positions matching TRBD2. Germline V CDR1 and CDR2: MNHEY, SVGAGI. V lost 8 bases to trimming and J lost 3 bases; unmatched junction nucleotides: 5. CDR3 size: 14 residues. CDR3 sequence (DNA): TGTGCCAGCCAGTTACTAGCGGGAGGCTACGAGCAGTACTTC. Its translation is CASQLLAGGYEQYF.